The rows below give T cell receptor beta chains drawn from one sample of a study of CD8 T cells in ankylosing spondylitis. TCRdb re-derived calls from the 5' RACE reads in MiXCR, one entry per CDR3 protein. The sample records a few hundred thousand distinct CDR3 sequences, about a fifth being singletons. Sequencing input: blood, either unsorted or a sorted T cell fraction (not recorded which). These receptors were taken from a male donor with ankylosing spondylitis. CDR3s include the opening cysteine and the closing phenylalanine or tryptophan. The D gene is left open where the match is weak. Clone size is shown for a subset of rows, as once, few, many or a class of expanded clone.

CDR3 length: 15
D gene: NA
clone size: few
V gene: TRBV6-1
J gene: TRBJ2-2
CDR3 DNA: TGTGCCAGCAGCCCCCCTTTAGCAGCCTCAGGGGAGCTGTTTTTT
CDR3 protein: CASSPPLAASGELFF

CDR3 length: 13
D gene: NA
clone size: NA
V gene: TRBV5-1
J gene: TRBJ1-5
CDR3 DNA: TGCGCCAGCAGCTCCGGGCGGGGCCAGCCCCAGCATTTT
CDR3 protein: CASSSGRGQPQHF

CDR3 length: 14
D gene: NA
clone size: NA
V gene: TRBV5-5
J gene: TRBJ1-6
CDR3 DNA: TGTGCCAGCAGCCCGGACAGACCGAATTCACCCCTCCACTTT
CDR3 protein: CASSPDRPNSPLHF

CDR3 length: 14
D gene: TRBD1
clone size: NA
V gene: TRBV5-1
J gene: TRBJ1-2
CDR3 DNA: TGCGCCAGCAGCGACACCGGGACAGGCTATGGCTACACCTTC
CDR3 protein: CASSDTGTGYGYTF

CDR3 length: 14
D gene: TRBD1
clone size: few
V gene: TRBV18
J gene: TRBJ2-7
CDR3 DNA: TGTGCCAGCTCGCCGTATCAGGGACAGAACGAGCAGTACTTC
CDR3 protein: CASSPYQGQNEQYF

CDR3 length: 17
D gene: TRBD2
clone size: NA
V gene: TRBV7-3
J gene: TRBJ2-1
CDR3 DNA: TGTGCCAGCAGCTTAACCTCGGGACTAGCGGAGCTAAATGAGCAGTTCTTC
CDR3 protein: CASSLTSGLAELNEQFF

CDR3 length: 13
D gene: TRBD1
clone size: few
V gene: TRBV7-3
J gene: TRBJ2-3
CDR3 DNA: TGTGCCAGCAGTTTTCAGGGGGCAGATACGCAGTATTTT
CDR3 protein: CASSFQGADTQYF

CDR3 length: 20
D gene: TRBD2
clone size: NA
V gene: TRBV11-1
J gene: TRBJ2-1
CDR3 DNA: TGTGCCAGCAGCCCCCGGGCCCCCGGGACTAGCGGGAGATGGAACAATGAGCAGTTCTTC
CDR3 protein: CASSPRAPGTSGRWNNEQFF

CDR3 length: 14
D gene: TRBD2
clone size: NA
V gene: TRBV29-1
J gene: TRBJ2-3
CDR3 DNA: TGCTCTTGGACTCCGGGACTAGCCACAGATACGCAGTATTTT
CDR3 protein: CSWTPGLATDTQYF

CDR3 length: 13
D gene: TRBD1
clone size: NA
V gene: TRBV28
J gene: TRBJ2-1
CDR3 DNA: TGTGCCAGCACGACAGGGGGCCGGAATGAGCAGTTCTTC
CDR3 protein: CASTTGGRNEQFF

CDR3 length: 15
D gene: TRBD1
clone size: once
V gene: TRBV19
J gene: TRBJ1-2
CDR3 DNA: TGTGCCAGTACCGACCCCAACAGGGGGAACTATGGCTACACCTTC
CDR3 protein: CASTDPNRGNYGYTF

CDR3 length: 14
D gene: TRBD1
clone size: NA
V gene: TRBV18
J gene: TRBJ2-1
CDR3 DNA: TGTGCCAGCTCGGGACAGAACTCCTACAATGAGCAGTTCTTC
CDR3 protein: CASSGQNSYNEQFF

CDR3 length: 14
D gene: NA
clone size: NA
V gene: TRBV15
J gene: TRBJ2-7
CDR3 DNA: TGTGCCACCAGCCCTAGGGGCAGTCGCTACGAGCAGTACTTC
CDR3 protein: CATSPRGSRYEQYF

CDR3 length: 15
D gene: TRBD2
clone size: few
V gene: TRBV30
J gene: TRBJ2-3
CDR3 DNA: TGTGCCTGGAGTGTAGGGACTAGCGGGGGGGGTACGCAGTATTTT
CDR3 protein: CAWSVGTSGGGTQYF

CDR3 length: 16
D gene: TRBD1
clone size: NA
V gene: TRBV15
J gene: TRBJ1-4
CDR3 DNA: TGTGCCACCAGCAGAGGGACAGGGGAAATGGATGAAAAACTGTTTTTT
CDR3 protein: CATSRGTGEMDEKLFF

CDR3 length: 12
D gene: TRBD2
clone size: NA
V gene: TRBV20-1
J gene: TRBJ2-7
CDR3 DNA: TGCAGTGGGGGACTAGCGGGGAGCGAGCAGTACTTC
CDR3 protein: CSGGLAGSEQYF

CDR3 length: 15
D gene: NA
clone size: few
V gene: TRBV3-1
J gene: TRBJ1-1
CDR3 DNA: TGTGCCAGCAGCCAAACGCCTTTATCCGAGACTGAAGCTTTCTTT
CDR3 protein: CASSQTPLSETEAFF

CDR3 length: 15
D gene: NA
clone size: NA
V gene: TRBV11-3
J gene: TRBJ2-7
CDR3 DNA: TGTGCCAGCAGCCCCACCATGACTCGGTCCTACGAGCAGTACTTC
CDR3 protein: CASSPTMTRSYEQYF

CDR3 length: 19
D gene: TRBD2
clone size: NA
V gene: TRBV9
J gene: TRBJ2-1
CDR3 DNA: TGTGCCAGCAGCGGGCCGGGACTAGCGGGAGGCCCCCTCTACAATGAGCAGTTCTTC
CDR3 protein: CASSGPGLAGGPLYNEQFF

CDR3 length: 13
D gene: NA
clone size: many
V gene: TRBV29-1
J gene: TRBJ1-5
CDR3 DNA: TGCAGCGTCCTACAGGGAGGGGATCAGCCCCAGCATTTT
CDR3 protein: CSVLQGGDQPQHF

CDR3 length: 14
D gene: TRBD2
clone size: NA
V gene: TRBV5-5
J gene: TRBJ2-5
CDR3 DNA: TGTGCCAGCAGGACCGGACTAGTCCAAGAGACCCAGTACTTC
CDR3 protein: CASRTGLVQETQYF

CDR3 length: 15
D gene: TRBD2
clone size: NA
V gene: TRBV7-2
J gene: TRBJ2-7
CDR3 DNA: TGTGCCAGCAGACCCACTAGCGGGAGATCTGACGAGCAGTACTTC
CDR3 protein: CASRPTSGRSDEQYF

CDR3 length: 16
D gene: NA
clone size: NA
V gene: TRBV5-1
J gene: TRBJ2-7
CDR3 DNA: TGCGCCAGCAGCTTGGCCGGCGACATCGGCTCCTACGAGCAGTACTTC
CDR3 protein: CASSLAGDIGSYEQYF

CDR3 length: 15
D gene: TRBD2
clone size: NA
V gene: TRBV29-1
J gene: TRBJ2-5
CDR3 DNA: TGCAGCGTTGGGACTAGCGGGAGGGCGAAAGAGACCCAGTACTTC
CDR3 protein: CSVGTSGRAKETQYF

CDR3 length: 14
D gene: TRBD1
clone size: NA
V gene: TRBV15
J gene: TRBJ1-3
CDR3 DNA: TGTGCCACCAGCAGAGACCCGACAGGGGACACCATATATTTT
CDR3 protein: CATSRDPTGDTIYF

CDR3 length: 15
D gene: TRBD1
clone size: few
V gene: TRBV7-9
J gene: TRBJ2-1
CDR3 DNA: TGTGCCAGCAGCATCCGGGACAGGGCATACAATGAGCAGTTCTTC
CDR3 protein: CASSIRDRAYNEQFF

CDR3 length: 17
D gene: NA
clone size: NA
V gene: TRBV2
J gene: TRBJ1-6
CDR3 DNA: TGTGCCAGCATTGCGGACACCCAAAGCTCCTATAATTCACCCCTCCACTTT
CDR3 protein: CASIADTQSSYNSPLHF

CDR3 length: 12
D gene: NA
clone size: NA
V gene: TRBV29-1
J gene: TRBJ2-4
CDR3 DNA: TGCAGCGTTGGACCAAGCGGAGACATTCAGTACTTC
CDR3 protein: CSVGPSGDIQYF

CDR3 length: 12
D gene: NA
clone size: NA
V gene: TRBV9
J gene: TRBJ1-2
CDR3 DNA: TGTGCCAGCAGCGTAGACCGATATGGCTACACCTTC
CDR3 protein: CASSVDRYGYTF

CDR3 length: 14
D gene: NA
clone size: few
V gene: TRBV7-9
J gene: TRBJ1-3
CDR3 DNA: TGTGCCAGCAGCATCCGGACGGTGGGAAACACCATATATTTT
CDR3 protein: CASSIRTVGNTIYF

CDR3 length: 12
D gene: NA
clone size: NA
V gene: TRBV5-1
J gene: TRBJ2-7
CDR3 DNA: TGCGCCAGCAGCTTCGGCCAGGGCGAGCAGTACTTC
CDR3 protein: CASSFGQGEQYF

CDR3 length: 13
D gene: TRBD1
clone size: NA
V gene: TRBV2
J gene: TRBJ2-7
CDR3 DNA: TGTGCCAGCAGGTCAAAAGGGGGCTTCGAGCAGTACTTC
CDR3 protein: CASRSKGGFEQYF

CDR3 length: 15
D gene: TRBD2
clone size: few
V gene: TRBV20-1
J gene: TRBJ2-3
CDR3 DNA: TGCAGTGCCCATTTAGCGGGAGGGTGGTCAGATACGCAGTATTTT
CDR3 protein: CSAHLAGGWSDTQYF

CDR3 length: 14
D gene: NA
clone size: NA
V gene: TRBV9
J gene: TRBJ2-3
CDR3 DNA: TGTGCCAGCAGCGCCCTTATCGGCACAGATACGCAGTATTTT
CDR3 protein: CASSALIGTDTQYF

CDR3 length: 14
D gene: NA
clone size: NA
V gene: TRBV5-1
J gene: TRBJ2-2
CDR3 DNA: TGCGCCAGCCAATCTAGCGTGGGCACCGGGGAGCTGTTTTTT
CDR3 protein: CASQSSVGTGELFF

CDR3 length: 15
D gene: NA
clone size: few
V gene: TRBV28
J gene: TRBJ1-1
CDR3 DNA: TGTGCCAGCAGTTTTGGGGAGGTTTTTGACACTGAAGCTTTCTTT
CDR3 protein: CASSFGEVFDTEAFF

CDR3 length: 13
D gene: NA
clone size: few
V gene: TRBV20-1
J gene: TRBJ2-2
CDR3 DNA: TGCAGTGCCCCCAACGGCAACACCGGGGAGCTGTTTTTT
CDR3 protein: CSAPNGNTGELFF

CDR3 length: 15
D gene: TRBD2
clone size: few
V gene: TRBV4-2
J gene: TRBJ2-3
CDR3 DNA: TGTGCCAGCAGCTACCTAGCGGGAGGGCGAGATACGCAGTATTTT
CDR3 protein: CASSYLAGGRDTQYF

CDR3 length: 14
D gene: TRBD2
clone size: few
V gene: TRBV2
J gene: TRBJ2-2
CDR3 DNA: TGTGCCAGCCGGGGGGGAGAAAACACCGGGGAGCTGTTTTTT
CDR3 protein: CASRGGENTGELFF

CDR3 length: 13
D gene: NA
clone size: few
V gene: TRBV11-2
J gene: TRBJ1-1
CDR3 DNA: TGTGCCAGCAGCTTCAACGGACGGACTGAAGCTTTCTTT
CDR3 protein: CASSFNGRTEAFF

CDR3 length: 13
D gene: TRBD2
clone size: many
V gene: TRBV29-1
J gene: TRBJ2-7
CDR3 DNA: TGCAGCGTCAGGACTAGCGGCTCCTACGAGCAGTACTTC
CDR3 protein: CSVRTSGSYEQYF

CDR3 length: 12
D gene: NA
clone size: many
V gene: TRBV18
J gene: TRBJ2-3
CDR3 DNA: TGTGCCAGCTCACCTAGCGCAGATACGCAGTATTTT
CDR3 protein: CASSPSADTQYF

CDR3 length: 13
D gene: NA
clone size: NA
V gene: TRBV7-9
J gene: TRBJ2-7
CDR3 DNA: TGTGCCAGCAGCTCCGGGACGGATAGCGAGCAGTACTTC
CDR3 protein: CASSSGTDSEQYF

CDR3 length: 15
D gene: TRBD1
clone size: NA
V gene: TRBV7-2
J gene: TRBJ1-4
CDR3 DNA: TGTGCCAGCAGCGTTACCGGGACAGGGAATGAAAAACTGTTTTTT
CDR3 protein: CASSVTGTGNEKLFF

CDR3 length: 14
D gene: NA
clone size: few
V gene: TRBV7-7
J gene: TRBJ2-2
CDR3 DNA: TGTGCTAGCACCCCGGAGGGCCGTATCGGGGAGCTGTTTTTT
CDR3 protein: CASTPEGRIGELFF

CDR3 length: 12
D gene: NA
clone size: NA
V gene: TRBV29-1
J gene: TRBJ2-5
CDR3 DNA: TGCAGCGTGGACCCGGGGGCAGAGACCCAGTACTTC
CDR3 protein: CSVDPGAETQYF

CDR3 length: 15
D gene: TRBD2
clone size: NA
V gene: TRBV20-1
J gene: TRBJ2-7
CDR3 DNA: TGCAGTGCCCGAGGGATAGCGGGAGGAATGTACGAGCAGTACTTC
CDR3 protein: CSARGIAGGMYEQYF

CDR3 length: 12
D gene: NA
clone size: NA
V gene: TRBV29-1
J gene: TRBJ1-3
CDR3 DNA: TGCAGCGTTGACAGGGGAGGAGACACCATATATTTT
CDR3 protein: CSVDRGGDTIYF

CDR3 length: 15
D gene: NA
clone size: NA
V gene: TRBV7-2
J gene: TRBJ2-7
CDR3 DNA: TGTGCCAGCAGCGACATGGGGCTAGTTTCTTACGAGCAGTACTTC
CDR3 protein: CASSDMGLVSYEQYF

CDR3 length: 15
D gene: TRBD2
clone size: NA
V gene: TRBV20-1
J gene: TRBJ2-1
CDR3 DNA: TGCAGTGCCCCGGGACTAGCGGGGGATTACAATGAGCAGTTCTTC
CDR3 protein: CSAPGLAGDYNEQFF